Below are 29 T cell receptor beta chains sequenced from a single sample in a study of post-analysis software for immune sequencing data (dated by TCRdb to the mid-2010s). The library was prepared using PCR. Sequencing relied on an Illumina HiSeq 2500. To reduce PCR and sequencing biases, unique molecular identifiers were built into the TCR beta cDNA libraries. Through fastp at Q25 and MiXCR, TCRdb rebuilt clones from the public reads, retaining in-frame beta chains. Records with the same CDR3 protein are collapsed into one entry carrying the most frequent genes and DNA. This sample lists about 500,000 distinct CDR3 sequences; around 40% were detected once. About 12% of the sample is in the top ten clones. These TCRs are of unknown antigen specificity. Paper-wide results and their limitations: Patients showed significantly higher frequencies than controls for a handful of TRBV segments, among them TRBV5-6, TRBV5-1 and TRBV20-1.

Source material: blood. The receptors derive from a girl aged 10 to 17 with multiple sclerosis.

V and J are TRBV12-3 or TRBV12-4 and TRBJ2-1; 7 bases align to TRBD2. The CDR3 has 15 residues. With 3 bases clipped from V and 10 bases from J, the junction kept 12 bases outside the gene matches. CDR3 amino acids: CASSFGGTNSYEQFF. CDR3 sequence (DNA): TGTGCCAGCAGTTTCGGGGGGACCAACTCCTACGAGCAGTTCTTC.

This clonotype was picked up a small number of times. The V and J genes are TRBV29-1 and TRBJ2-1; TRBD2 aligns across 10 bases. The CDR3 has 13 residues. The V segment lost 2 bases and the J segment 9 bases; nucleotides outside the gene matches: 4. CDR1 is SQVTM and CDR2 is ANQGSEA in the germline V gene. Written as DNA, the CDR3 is TGCAGCGTTGAACTAGCGGGAGAAGGTGAGCAGTTCTTC. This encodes CSVELAGEGEQFF.

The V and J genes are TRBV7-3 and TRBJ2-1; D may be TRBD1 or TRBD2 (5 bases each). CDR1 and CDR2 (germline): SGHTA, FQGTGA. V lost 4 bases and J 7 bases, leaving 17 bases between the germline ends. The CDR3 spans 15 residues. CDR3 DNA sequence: TGTGCCAGCAGCTCCAAACCGGGACGTTATAATGAGCAGTTCTTC. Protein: CASSSKPGRYNEQFF.

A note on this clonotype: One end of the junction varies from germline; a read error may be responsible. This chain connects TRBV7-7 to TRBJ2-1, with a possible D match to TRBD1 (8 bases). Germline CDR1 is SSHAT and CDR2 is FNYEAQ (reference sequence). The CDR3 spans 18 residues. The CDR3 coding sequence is TGTGCTAGCAGCTCCTCCGGGACAGGTGGCGGGAGAGGCGCTGAGCAGTTCTTC. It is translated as CASSSSGTGGGRGAEQFF.

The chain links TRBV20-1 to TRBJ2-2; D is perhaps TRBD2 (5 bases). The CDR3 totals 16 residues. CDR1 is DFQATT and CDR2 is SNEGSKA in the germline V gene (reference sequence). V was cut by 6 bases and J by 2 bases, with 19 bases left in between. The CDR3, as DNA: TGCAGTGCCCCTCGGAGGCAGTTCAGTAACACCGGGGAGCTGTTTTTT. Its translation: CSAPRRQFSNTGELFF.

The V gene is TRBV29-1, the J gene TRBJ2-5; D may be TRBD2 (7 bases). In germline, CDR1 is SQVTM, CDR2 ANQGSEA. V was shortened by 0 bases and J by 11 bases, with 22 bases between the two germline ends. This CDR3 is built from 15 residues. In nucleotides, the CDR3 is TGCAGCGTTGAAGACGTAGGGGGGGCCCTAAGCCGGCAGTACTTC. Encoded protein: CSVEDVGGALSRQYF. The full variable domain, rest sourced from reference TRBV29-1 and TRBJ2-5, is SAVISQKPSRDICQRGTSLTIQCQVDSQVTMMFWYRQQPGQSLTLIATANQGSEATYESGFVIDKFPISRPNLTFSTLTVSNMSPEDSSIYLCSVEDVGGALSRQYFGPGTRLLVL.

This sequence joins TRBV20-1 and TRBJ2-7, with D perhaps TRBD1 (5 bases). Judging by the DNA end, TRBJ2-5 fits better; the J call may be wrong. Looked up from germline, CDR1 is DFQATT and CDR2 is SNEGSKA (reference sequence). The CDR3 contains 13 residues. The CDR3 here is CSAHNAGRETQYF. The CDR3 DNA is TGCAGTGCGCACAACGCAGGGCGGGAGACCCAGTACTTC.

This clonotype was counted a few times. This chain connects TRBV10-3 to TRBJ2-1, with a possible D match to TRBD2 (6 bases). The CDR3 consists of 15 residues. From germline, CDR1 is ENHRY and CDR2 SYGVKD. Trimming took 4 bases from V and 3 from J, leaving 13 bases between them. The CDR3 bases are TGTGCCATCAGTGGGGGACGGGGACTCTACAATGAGCAGTTCTTC. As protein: CAISGGRGLYNEQFF.

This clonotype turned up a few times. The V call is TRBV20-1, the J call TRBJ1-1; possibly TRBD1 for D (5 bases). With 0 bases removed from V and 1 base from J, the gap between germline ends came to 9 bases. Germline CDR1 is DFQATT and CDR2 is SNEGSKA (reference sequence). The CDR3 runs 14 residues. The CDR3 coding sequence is TGCAGTGCTAGAGATCAGGGTACGAACACTGAAGCTTTCTTT. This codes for CSARDQGTNTEAFF.

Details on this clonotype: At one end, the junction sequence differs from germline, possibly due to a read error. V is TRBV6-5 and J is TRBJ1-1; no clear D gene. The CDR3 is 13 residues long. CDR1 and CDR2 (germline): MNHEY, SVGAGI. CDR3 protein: CAGSPDWNTEAFF. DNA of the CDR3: TGTGCCGGCAGCCCGGACTGGAACACTGAAGCTTTCTTT.

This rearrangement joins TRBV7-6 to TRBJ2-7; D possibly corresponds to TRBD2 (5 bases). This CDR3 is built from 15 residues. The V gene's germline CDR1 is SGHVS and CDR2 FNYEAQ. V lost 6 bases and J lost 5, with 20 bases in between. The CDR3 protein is CASSTPGTRKDEQYF. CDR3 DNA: TGTGCCAGCAGTACCCCGGGAACAAGAAAGGACGAGCAGTACTTC.

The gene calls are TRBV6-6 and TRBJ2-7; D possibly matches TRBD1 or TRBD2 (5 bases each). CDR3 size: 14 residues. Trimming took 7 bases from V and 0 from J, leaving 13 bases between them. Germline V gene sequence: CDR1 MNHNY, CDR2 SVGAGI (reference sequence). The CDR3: CASKRDRRSYEQYF. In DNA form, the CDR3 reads TGTGCCAGCAAACGGGACCGACGCTCCTACGAGCAGTACTTC.

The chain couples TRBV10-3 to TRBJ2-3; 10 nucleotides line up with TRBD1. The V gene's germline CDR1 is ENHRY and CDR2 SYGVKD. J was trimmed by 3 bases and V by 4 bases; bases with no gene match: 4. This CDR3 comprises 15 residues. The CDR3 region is CAISADRGGTDTQYF. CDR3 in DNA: TGTGCCATCAGTGCGGACAGGGGGGGGACAGATACGCAGTATTTT.

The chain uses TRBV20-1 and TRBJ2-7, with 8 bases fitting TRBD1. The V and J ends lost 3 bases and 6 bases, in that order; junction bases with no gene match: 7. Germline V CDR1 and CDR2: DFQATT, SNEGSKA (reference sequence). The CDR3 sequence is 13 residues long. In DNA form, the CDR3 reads TGCAGTGCTAGTGCCCCAACAGGGGGCGAGCAGTACTTC. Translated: CSASAPTGGEQYF.

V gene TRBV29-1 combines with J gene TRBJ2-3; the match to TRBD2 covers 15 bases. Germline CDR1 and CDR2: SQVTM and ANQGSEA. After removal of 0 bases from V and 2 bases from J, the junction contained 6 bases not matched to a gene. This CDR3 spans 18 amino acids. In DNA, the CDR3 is TGCAGCGTTGAAGAATTCCGGACTAGCGGGAGGGCCACAGATACGCAGTATTTT. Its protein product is CSVEEFRTSGRATDTQYF.

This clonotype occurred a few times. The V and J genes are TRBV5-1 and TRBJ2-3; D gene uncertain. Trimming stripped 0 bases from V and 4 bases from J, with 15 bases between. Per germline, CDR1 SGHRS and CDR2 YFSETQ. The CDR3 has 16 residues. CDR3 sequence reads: CASSLDLRRGPDTQYF. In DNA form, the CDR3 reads TGCGCCAGCAGCTTGGATCTTAGGCGAGGTCCAGATACGCAGTATTTT.

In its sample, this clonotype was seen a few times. CDR3 loop: CASSVGGGSLYNEQFF. CDR3 nucleotide sequence: TGTGCCAGCAGCGTAGGGGGCGGGAGTCTCTACAATGAGCAGTTCTTC. The gene calls are TRBV9 and TRBJ2-1, with TRBD2 matching 7 bases. J was trimmed by 3 bases and V by 0 bases; bases with no gene match: 6. Germline assignment: CDR1 SGDLS and CDR2 YYNGEE. The CDR3 has 16 residues.

CDR3 DNA sequence: TGCGCCAGCAGCCCGACGGACAGGGGAACAGATACGCAGTATTTT. The encoded protein is CASSPTDRGTDTQYF. The V gene is TRBV5-1, the J gene TRBJ2-3, with TRBD1 matching 9 bases. Germline CDR1 reads SGHRS; CDR2 reads YFSETQ. CDR3 size: 15 residues. J lost 3 bases, V lost 4 bases, and 6 bases had no gene match.

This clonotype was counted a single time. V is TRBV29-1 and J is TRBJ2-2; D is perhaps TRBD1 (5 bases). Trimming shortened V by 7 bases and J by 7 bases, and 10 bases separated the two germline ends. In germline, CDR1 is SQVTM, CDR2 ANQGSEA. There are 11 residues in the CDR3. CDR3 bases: TGCAGCGGGACCGACAGCGGGGAGCTGTTTTTT. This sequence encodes CSGTDSGELFF.

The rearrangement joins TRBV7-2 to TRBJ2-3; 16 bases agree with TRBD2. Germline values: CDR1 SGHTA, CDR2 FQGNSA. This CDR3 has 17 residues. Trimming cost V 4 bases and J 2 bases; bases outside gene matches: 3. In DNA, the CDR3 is TGTGCCAGCAGCTCCGGGACTAGCGGGAGGGCCACAGATACGCAGTATTTT. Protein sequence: CASSSGTSGRATDTQYF.

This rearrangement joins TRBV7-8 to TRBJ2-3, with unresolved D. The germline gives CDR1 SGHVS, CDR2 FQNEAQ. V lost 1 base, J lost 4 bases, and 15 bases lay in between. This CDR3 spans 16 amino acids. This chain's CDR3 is CASSLVPARGADTQYF. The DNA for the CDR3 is TGTGCCAGCAGCTTAGTCCCAGCACGTGGCGCAGATACGCAGTATTTT. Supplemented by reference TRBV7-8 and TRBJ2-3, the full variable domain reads GAGVSQSPRYKVAKRGQDVALRCDPISGHVSLFWYQQALGQGPEFLTYFQNEAQLDKSGLPSDRFFAERPEGSVSTLKIQRTQQEDSAVYLCASSLVPARGADTQYFGPGTRLTVL.

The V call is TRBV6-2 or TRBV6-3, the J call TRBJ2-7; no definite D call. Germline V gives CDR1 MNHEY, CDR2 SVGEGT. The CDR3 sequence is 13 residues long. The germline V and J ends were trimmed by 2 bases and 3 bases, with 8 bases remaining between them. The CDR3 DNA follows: TGTGCCAGCAGTTACGCCGGCCTCTACGAGCAGTACTTC. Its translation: CASSYAGLYEQYF.

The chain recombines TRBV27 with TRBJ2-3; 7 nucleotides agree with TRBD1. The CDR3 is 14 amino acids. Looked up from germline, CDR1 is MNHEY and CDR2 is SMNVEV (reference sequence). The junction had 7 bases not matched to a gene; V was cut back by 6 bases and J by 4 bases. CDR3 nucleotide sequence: TGTGCCAGCAGACCACGACAGGGCCCAGATACGCAGTATTTT. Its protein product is CASRPRQGPDTQYF.

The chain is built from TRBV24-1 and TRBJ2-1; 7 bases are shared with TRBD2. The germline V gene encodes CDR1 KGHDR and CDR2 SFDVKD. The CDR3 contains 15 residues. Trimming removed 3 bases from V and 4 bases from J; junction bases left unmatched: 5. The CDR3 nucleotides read TGTGCCACCAGTGATGCCCGGGACTATTACAATGAGCAGTTCTTC. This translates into CATSDARDYYNEQFF.

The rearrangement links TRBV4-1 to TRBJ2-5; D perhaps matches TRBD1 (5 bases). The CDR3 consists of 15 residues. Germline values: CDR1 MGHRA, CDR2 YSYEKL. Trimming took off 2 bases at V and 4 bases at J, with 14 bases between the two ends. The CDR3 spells CASSQNNQGRETQYF. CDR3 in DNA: TGCGCCAGCAGCCAAAACAATCAGGGAAGAGAGACCCAGTACTTC.

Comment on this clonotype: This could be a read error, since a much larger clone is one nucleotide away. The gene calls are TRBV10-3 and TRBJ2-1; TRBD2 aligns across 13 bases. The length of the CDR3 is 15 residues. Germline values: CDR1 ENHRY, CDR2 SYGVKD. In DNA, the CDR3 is TGTGTCATCAGTGGGGGACTAGCGGGACCGGATGAGCAGTTCTTC. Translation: CVISGGLAGPDEQFF.

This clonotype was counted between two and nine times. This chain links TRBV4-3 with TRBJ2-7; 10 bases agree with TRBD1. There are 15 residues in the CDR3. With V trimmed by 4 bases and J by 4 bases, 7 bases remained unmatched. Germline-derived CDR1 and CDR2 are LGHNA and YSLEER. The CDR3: CASSPGQGFNYEQYF. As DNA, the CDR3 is TGCGCCAGCAGCCCGGGACAGGGGTTTAATTACGAGCAGTACTTC.

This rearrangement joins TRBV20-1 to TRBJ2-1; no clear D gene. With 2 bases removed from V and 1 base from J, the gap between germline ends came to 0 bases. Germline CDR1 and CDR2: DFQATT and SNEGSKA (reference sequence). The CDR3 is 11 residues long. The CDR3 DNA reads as TGCAGTGCTAGATCCTACAATGAGCAGTTCTTC. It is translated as CSARSYNEQFF.

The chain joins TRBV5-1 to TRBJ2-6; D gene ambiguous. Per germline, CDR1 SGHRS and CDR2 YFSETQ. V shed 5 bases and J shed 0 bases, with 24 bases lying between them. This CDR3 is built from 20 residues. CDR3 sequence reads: CASRHTRPSLNLSGANVLTF. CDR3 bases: TGCGCCAGCAGACATACACGGCCCAGCCTAAACCTCTCTGGGGCCAACGTCCTGACTTTC.